The source of this T cell receptor beta chain is a study of blood T cell dynamics during melanoma immunotherapy. V dropped 4 bases and J dropped 6; count of bases not matched to a gene: 13. CDR3 size: 16 residues. The germline CDR1 and CDR2 sequences are SEHNR and FQNEAQ (reference sequence). Using immunoSEQ multiplex PCR, the repertoire was profiled, and TCRdb retains in-frame clones only, with some absent. This table has 13,000 to 15,000 clones, 80% to 90% appearing once. Time point here: week 3, after first cycle of checkpoint inhibitor. Material: blood, obtained from a patient treated with checkpoint blockade. The chain is built from TRBV7-9 and TRBJ2-7; TRBD2 matches at 9 bases. This sequence was found in a human donor with melanoma. The CDR3 loop is CASSSPRVAGVSEQYF. CDR3 nucleotides: TGTGCCAGCAGCTCGCCCCGGGTAGCGGGAGTTAGCGAGCAGTACTTC. The full variable domain, in which reference TRBV7-9 and TRBJ2-7 provide the parts outside the CDR3, is DTGVSQNPRHKITKRGQNVTFRCDPISEHNRLYWYRQTLGQGPEFLTYFQNEAQLEKSRLLSDRFSAERPKGSFSTLEIQRTEQGDSAMYLCASSSPRVAGVSEQYFGPGTRLTVT.